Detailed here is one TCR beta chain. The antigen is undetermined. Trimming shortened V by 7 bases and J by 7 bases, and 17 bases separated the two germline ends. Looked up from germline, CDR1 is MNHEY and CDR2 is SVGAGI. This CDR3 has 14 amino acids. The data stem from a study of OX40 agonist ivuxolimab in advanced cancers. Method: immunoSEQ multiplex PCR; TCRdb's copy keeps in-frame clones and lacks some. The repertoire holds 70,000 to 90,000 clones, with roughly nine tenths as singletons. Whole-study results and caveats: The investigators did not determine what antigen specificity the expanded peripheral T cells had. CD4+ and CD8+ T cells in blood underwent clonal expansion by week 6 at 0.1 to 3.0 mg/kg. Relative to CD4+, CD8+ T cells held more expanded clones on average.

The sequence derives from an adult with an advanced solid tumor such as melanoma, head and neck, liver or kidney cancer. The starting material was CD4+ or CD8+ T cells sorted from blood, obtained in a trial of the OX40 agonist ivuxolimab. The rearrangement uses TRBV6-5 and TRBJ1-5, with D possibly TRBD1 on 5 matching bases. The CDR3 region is CASKGKTSRQPQHF. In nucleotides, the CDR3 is TGTGCCAGCAAGGGGAAAACCAGCAGGCAGCCCCAGCATTTT.